The sequence of this T cell receptor beta chain was determined in a study of blood T cell repertoires in COVID-19. Whole-study context: COVID-19 samples collected from the United States, Italy and Spain covered acute and convalescent phases. In each case, the material was cDNA or gDNA derived from T cells, B-cell-depleted T cells, or PBMCs.

From germline, CDR1 is MNHNY and CDR2 SVGAGI (reference sequence). This CDR3 spans 14 amino acids. V lost 5 bases and J lost 2, with 13 bases in between. Authors' methods: Amplification of reference gene primers provided the estimated nucleated cell counts. The data were produced by immunoSEQ multiplex PCR, yet TCRdb's version contains in-frame clones alone and is incomplete. V and J calls and clone size are as listed in that table; D and trimming were resolved from the DNA. The repertoire holds 140,000 or so clones, with more than 80% as singletons. The chain combines TRBV6-6 with TRBJ2-7; D is undetermined. The receptor comes from a woman of 80 years or more with acute or convalescent COVID-19. The sequenced sample was peripheral blood. CDR3 in DNA: TGTGCCAGCAGTGCCAAAAGATACACCTACGAGCAGTACTTC. As protein: CASSAKRYTYEQYF.